One sample yielded the 25 T cell receptor beta chains listed below, sequenced in a study of blood T cell repertoires in COVID-19. TCRdb's copy holds only in-frame clones and misses some; the assay was immunoSEQ multiplex PCR. The table shows 150,000 to 250,000 clones, with 80% to 90% occurring only once. The sequenced material came from PBMCs or T cells enriched from blood (not recorded which). The receptor source for this set is a middle-aged man who had recovered from COVID-19.

This clone was recorded only once. The rearrangement links TRBV19 to TRBJ2-1; TRBD2 aligns across 7 bases. The trim removed 3 bases at V and 8 bases at J, leaving 10 bases unmatched. The CDR3 is made up of 15 amino acids. Germline-derived CDR1 and CDR2 are LNHDA and SQIVND (reference sequence). The CDR3 here is CASSMLPASGDEQFF. The DNA for the CDR3 is TGTGCCAGTAGTATGCTTCCGGCTAGCGGAGATGAGCAGTTCTTC.

The chain uses TRBV5-1 and TRBJ1-3; maybe TRBD1 (6 bases). CDR1 is SGHRS, CDR2 YFSETQ, per germline. This CDR3 is built from 15 residues. V dropped 1 base and J dropped 1 base, with 9 bases sitting between them. This chain's CDR3 is CASSLNQGSGNTIYF. The CDR3 bases are TGCGCCAGCAGCTTGAATCAGGGGTCTGGAAACACCATATATTTT.

This chain links TRBV7-6 with TRBJ2-3; D remains unclear. V lost 1 base and J lost 5, with 4 bases in between. The germline CDR1 and CDR2 sequences are SGHVS and FNYEAQ. This CDR3 is built from 12 residues. The CDR3 region has the DNA TGTGCCAGCAGCTTAGATAGAGATACGCAGTATTTT. It codes for CASSLDRDTQYF. The full variable domain, in which reference TRBV7-6 and TRBJ2-3 provide the parts outside the CDR3, is GAGVSQSPRYKVTKRGQDVALRCDPISGHVSLYWYRQALGQGPEFLTYFNYEAQQDKSGLPNDRFSAERPEGSISTLTIQRTEQRDSAMYRCASSLDRDTQYFGPGTRLTVL.

The V call is TRBV10-3, the J call TRBJ2-7; 7 bases align to TRBD2. Losses at the gene ends were 8 bases for V and 0 bases for J; bases not matched to a gene: 7. CDR1 is ENHRY and CDR2 is SYGVKD in the germline V gene. This CDR3 has 14 residues. The CDR3 sequence: CAISAGGSSYEQYF. The CDR3 coding sequence is TGTGCCATCTCTGCAGGCGGGAGCTCCTACGAGCAGTACTTC.

This chain links TRBV2 with TRBJ1-2, with a tentative D call TRBD1 (6 bases). Germline lookup yields CDR1 SNHLY and CDR2 FYNNEI. The CDR3 length is 15 residues. V was clipped by 3 bases and J by 7 bases, with 18 bases between them. CDR3 in amino acids: CASSDVQGVTSGYTF. The CDR3 DNA reads as TGTGCCAGCAGTGACGTACAGGGTGTGACGTCTGGCTACACCTTC.

The chain recombines TRBV10-2 with TRBJ1-1; D is uncertain. The V gene lost 3 bases and the J gene lost 0 bases, with 11 bases spanning the gap. Germline lookup yields CDR1 WSHSY and CDR2 SAAADI. This CDR3 is built from 15 residues. The CDR3 DNA sequence: TGCGCCAGCAGTGATCCAGTACACCTGAACACTGAAGCTTTCTTT. As protein: CASSDPVHLNTEAFF.

The V gene is TRBV19, the J gene TRBJ2-6; 7 bases are shared with TRBD2. This CDR3 spans 19 amino acids. The V segment lost 2 bases and the J segment 0 bases; nucleotides outside the gene matches: 10. CDR1 and CDR2 (germline): LNHDA, SQIVND (reference sequence). The CDR3, as DNA: TGTGCCAGTAGTATATTTGCGCGGGGGACCCTCTCTGGGGCCAACGTCCTGACTTTC. Its protein is CASSIFARGTLSGANVLTF.

This clone has only one observation. The J gene is TRBJ2-5, the V gene TRBV5-4; TRBD1 might be the D (7 bases). Germline lookup yields CDR1 SGHNT and CDR2 YYREEE (reference sequence). This CDR3 comprises 15 residues. The V end lost 0 bases, the J end lost 1 base, and 10 bases lay between the germline ends. The CDR3 DNA reads as TGTGCCAGCAGCTTGGCCAGGGGGGTCCAAGAGACCCAGTACTTC. Protein product: CASSLARGVQETQYF.

The chain has TRBV27 and TRBJ2-1; D may be TRBD1 (5 bases). Germline CDR1 is MNHEY and CDR2 is SMNVEV (reference sequence). This CDR3 contains 15 residues. The ends were cut back, 2 bases at V and 7 bases at J, with 15 bases in the middle. The CDR3 sequence: CASSLVAGYRNEQFF. CDR3 DNA sequence: TGTGCCAGCAGTTTAGTGGCAGGGTATAGAAATGAGCAGTTCTTC.

This sequence joins TRBV5-1 and TRBJ2-3; possibly TRBD2 for D (5 bases). The ends were cut back, 2 bases at V and 2 bases at J, with 9 bases in the middle. The germline gives CDR1 SGHRS, CDR2 YFSETQ. The CDR3 length is 14 residues. CDR3 sequence (DNA): TGCGCCAGCAGCTTCGGACTTATCACAGATACGCAGTATTTT. Amino acid sequence: CASSFGLITDTQYF.

This clone appeared once. The J gene is TRBJ2-1, the V gene TRBV11-2; 9 nucleotides align to TRBD2. The J segment lost 2 bases and the V segment lost 5 bases, leaving 4 bases of the junction unmatched. The CDR3 runs to 15 residues. Germline-derived CDR1 and CDR2 are SGHAT and FQNNGV. The CDR3 DNA reads TGTGCCAGCAGCGTCCTAGCGGGGCCCTACAATGAGCAGTTCTTC. It codes for CASSVLAGPYNEQFF.

The V gene is TRBV7-6, the J gene TRBJ2-1; 10 bases line up with TRBD2. V lost 5 bases and J lost 9; bases outside the gene matches: 10. The CDR3 contains 15 residues. CDR1 and CDR2 from the germline V gene are SGHVS and FNYEAQ. The CDR3 DNA reads TGTGCCAGCAGCCCTAGCGGGGGAAGGGTGGGTGAGCAGTTCTTC. It translates to CASSPSGGRVGEQFF.

The chain recombines TRBV29-1 with TRBJ2-5, with a possible D match to TRBD2 (6 bases). The V and J ends lost 1 base and 3 bases respectively, with 6 bases between them. The germline CDR1 and CDR2 sequences are SQVTM and ANQGSEA. CDR3 size: 12 residues. For the CDR3, the DNA is TGCAGCGTTGAAGGGGGGGAAGAGACCCAGTACTTC. It yields the protein CSVEGGEETQYF.

V is TRBV18 and J is TRBJ2-5, with 8 bases matching TRBD1. The V gene end was trimmed by 3 bases and the J gene end by 3 bases; junction bases not matched to a gene: 3. Germline V gene sequence: CDR1 KGHSH, CDR2 LQKENI. The CDR3 is 14 amino acids. In DNA form, the CDR3 reads TGTGCCAGCTCACCCCAGGGGGCGGAAGAGACCCAGTACTTC. It is translated as CASSPQGAEETQYF.

This clone was seen only a few times. The rearrangement joins TRBV5-6 to TRBJ1-2; no clear D gene. The V gene lost 3 bases and the J gene lost 2 bases, with 8 bases spanning the gap. CDR1 and CDR2 (germline): SGHDT, YYEEEE. This CDR3 has 13 residues. CDR3 nucleotide sequence: TGTGCCAGCAGCTCTTTCGGGAACTATGGCTACACCTTC. This codes for CASSSFGNYGYTF.

The chain uses TRBV5-6 and TRBJ2-3; 11 bases are shared with TRBD2. The CDR3 length is 16 residues. Unmatched junction bases numbered 9, after V lost 5 bases and J lost 4 bases. CDR1 and CDR2 from the germline V gene are SGHDT and YYEEEE. In DNA, the CDR3 is TGTGCCAGCAGTCCCCTTCTAGCGGGAGGACCAGATACGCAGTATTTT. Amino acids: CASSPLLAGGPDTQYF.

The CDR3 here is CASSLKRAGGNNEQFF. In DNA form, the CDR3 reads TGTGCCAGCAGCTTAAAACGAGCGGGTGGCAACAATGAGCAGTTCTTC. The rearrangement links TRBV7-3 to TRBJ2-1; possible D gene TRBD2, 6 bases. Germline assignment: CDR1 SGHTA and CDR2 FQGTGA. This CDR3 region has 16 residues. V was clipped by 1 base and J by 5 bases, with 15 bases between them.

This chain joins TRBV19 and TRBJ1-5, with 8 bases aligning to TRBD1. The V and J ends lost 8 bases and 6 bases, in that order; junction bases with no gene match: 12. CDR3 length: 15 residues. CDR1 and CDR2 from the germline V gene are LNHDA and SQIVND (reference sequence). The CDR3 nucleotides are TGTGCCAGTGCCAATACGGCAGGGGGCAGTCAGCCCCAGCATTTT. Its protein is CASANTAGGSQPQHF.

The chain employs TRBV7-9 and TRBJ1-1; maybe TRBD1 (5 bases). The germline V and J ends were trimmed by 4 bases and 3 bases, with 12 bases remaining between them. The germline gives CDR1 SEHNR, CDR2 FQNEAQ (reference sequence). This CDR3 comprises 14 residues. For the CDR3, the DNA is TGTGCCAGCAGCTCAATCCAGGGATACACTGAAGCTTTCTTT. It specifies CASSSIQGYTEAFF.

This chain joins TRBV27 and TRBJ1-5; perhaps TRBD1 as D (5 bases). V was cut by 6 bases and J by 3 bases, with 12 bases left in between. CDR1 and CDR2 (germline): MNHEY, SMNVEV (reference sequence). The CDR3 runs to 14 residues. The CDR3 region has the DNA TGTGCCAGCAGGGGGGGGGATACCAATCAGCCCCAGCATTTT. This encodes CASRGGDTNQPQHF.

The chain links TRBV5-4 to TRBJ2-7, with D perhaps TRBD1 (5 bases). Between the trimmed V and J ends, which lost 4 bases and 4 bases, there was a span of 15 bases. Germline V gene lookup returns CDR1 SGHNT and CDR2 YYREEE (reference sequence). CDR3 size: 14 residues. The CDR3, as DNA: TGTGCCAGCAGCCAAGTATCACAGGCTTACGAGCAGTACTTC. Protein sequence: CASSQVSQAYEQYF.

V gene TRBV7-9 combines with J gene TRBJ2-1, with TRBD2 as a possible D gene (6 bases). Deletions cut 5 bases from V and 7 bases from J, with 15 bases between. The germline V gene encodes CDR1 SEHNR and CDR2 FQNEAQ (reference sequence). The CDR3 consists of 14 residues. The DNA for the CDR3 is TGTGCCAGCAGCACGCAAGCGGGCCAAAATGAGCAGTTCTTC. Translation: CASSTQAGQNEQFF.

The J gene is TRBJ2-2, the V gene TRBV11-2; D perhaps matches TRBD1 (5 bases). Germline V gene data show CDR1 as SGHAT and CDR2 as FQNNGV. The CDR3 covers 13 residues. Trimming removed 5 bases at V and 4 bases at J, with 8 bases between. This chain's CDR3 is CASSPTGTGELFF. The CDR3 bases are TGTGCCAGCAGCCCCACAGGCACCGGGGAGCTGTTTTTT.

This chain uses TRBV7-9 with TRBJ1-6; D unresolved. This CDR3 contains 14 residues. Germline V lookup: CDR1 SEHNR, CDR2 FQNEAQ (reference sequence). V lost 6 bases and J lost 11, with 17 bases in between. CDR3 sequence (DNA): TGTGCCAGCAGTCAAGCCGGGTCCGAAGCACCCCTCCACTTT. It is translated as CASSQAGSEAPLHF.

The chain joins TRBV30 to TRBJ1-5; D not resolved. The CDR3 extends over 16 amino acids. Trimming took off 3 bases at V and 6 bases at J, with 21 bases between the two ends. Germline CDR1 GTSNPN, CDR2 SVGIG (reference sequence). The CDR3 reads CAWSGSGVLGGQPQHF. In DNA form, the CDR3 reads TGTGCCTGGAGCGGATCCGGGGTCCTAGGTGGTCAGCCCCAGCATTTT.